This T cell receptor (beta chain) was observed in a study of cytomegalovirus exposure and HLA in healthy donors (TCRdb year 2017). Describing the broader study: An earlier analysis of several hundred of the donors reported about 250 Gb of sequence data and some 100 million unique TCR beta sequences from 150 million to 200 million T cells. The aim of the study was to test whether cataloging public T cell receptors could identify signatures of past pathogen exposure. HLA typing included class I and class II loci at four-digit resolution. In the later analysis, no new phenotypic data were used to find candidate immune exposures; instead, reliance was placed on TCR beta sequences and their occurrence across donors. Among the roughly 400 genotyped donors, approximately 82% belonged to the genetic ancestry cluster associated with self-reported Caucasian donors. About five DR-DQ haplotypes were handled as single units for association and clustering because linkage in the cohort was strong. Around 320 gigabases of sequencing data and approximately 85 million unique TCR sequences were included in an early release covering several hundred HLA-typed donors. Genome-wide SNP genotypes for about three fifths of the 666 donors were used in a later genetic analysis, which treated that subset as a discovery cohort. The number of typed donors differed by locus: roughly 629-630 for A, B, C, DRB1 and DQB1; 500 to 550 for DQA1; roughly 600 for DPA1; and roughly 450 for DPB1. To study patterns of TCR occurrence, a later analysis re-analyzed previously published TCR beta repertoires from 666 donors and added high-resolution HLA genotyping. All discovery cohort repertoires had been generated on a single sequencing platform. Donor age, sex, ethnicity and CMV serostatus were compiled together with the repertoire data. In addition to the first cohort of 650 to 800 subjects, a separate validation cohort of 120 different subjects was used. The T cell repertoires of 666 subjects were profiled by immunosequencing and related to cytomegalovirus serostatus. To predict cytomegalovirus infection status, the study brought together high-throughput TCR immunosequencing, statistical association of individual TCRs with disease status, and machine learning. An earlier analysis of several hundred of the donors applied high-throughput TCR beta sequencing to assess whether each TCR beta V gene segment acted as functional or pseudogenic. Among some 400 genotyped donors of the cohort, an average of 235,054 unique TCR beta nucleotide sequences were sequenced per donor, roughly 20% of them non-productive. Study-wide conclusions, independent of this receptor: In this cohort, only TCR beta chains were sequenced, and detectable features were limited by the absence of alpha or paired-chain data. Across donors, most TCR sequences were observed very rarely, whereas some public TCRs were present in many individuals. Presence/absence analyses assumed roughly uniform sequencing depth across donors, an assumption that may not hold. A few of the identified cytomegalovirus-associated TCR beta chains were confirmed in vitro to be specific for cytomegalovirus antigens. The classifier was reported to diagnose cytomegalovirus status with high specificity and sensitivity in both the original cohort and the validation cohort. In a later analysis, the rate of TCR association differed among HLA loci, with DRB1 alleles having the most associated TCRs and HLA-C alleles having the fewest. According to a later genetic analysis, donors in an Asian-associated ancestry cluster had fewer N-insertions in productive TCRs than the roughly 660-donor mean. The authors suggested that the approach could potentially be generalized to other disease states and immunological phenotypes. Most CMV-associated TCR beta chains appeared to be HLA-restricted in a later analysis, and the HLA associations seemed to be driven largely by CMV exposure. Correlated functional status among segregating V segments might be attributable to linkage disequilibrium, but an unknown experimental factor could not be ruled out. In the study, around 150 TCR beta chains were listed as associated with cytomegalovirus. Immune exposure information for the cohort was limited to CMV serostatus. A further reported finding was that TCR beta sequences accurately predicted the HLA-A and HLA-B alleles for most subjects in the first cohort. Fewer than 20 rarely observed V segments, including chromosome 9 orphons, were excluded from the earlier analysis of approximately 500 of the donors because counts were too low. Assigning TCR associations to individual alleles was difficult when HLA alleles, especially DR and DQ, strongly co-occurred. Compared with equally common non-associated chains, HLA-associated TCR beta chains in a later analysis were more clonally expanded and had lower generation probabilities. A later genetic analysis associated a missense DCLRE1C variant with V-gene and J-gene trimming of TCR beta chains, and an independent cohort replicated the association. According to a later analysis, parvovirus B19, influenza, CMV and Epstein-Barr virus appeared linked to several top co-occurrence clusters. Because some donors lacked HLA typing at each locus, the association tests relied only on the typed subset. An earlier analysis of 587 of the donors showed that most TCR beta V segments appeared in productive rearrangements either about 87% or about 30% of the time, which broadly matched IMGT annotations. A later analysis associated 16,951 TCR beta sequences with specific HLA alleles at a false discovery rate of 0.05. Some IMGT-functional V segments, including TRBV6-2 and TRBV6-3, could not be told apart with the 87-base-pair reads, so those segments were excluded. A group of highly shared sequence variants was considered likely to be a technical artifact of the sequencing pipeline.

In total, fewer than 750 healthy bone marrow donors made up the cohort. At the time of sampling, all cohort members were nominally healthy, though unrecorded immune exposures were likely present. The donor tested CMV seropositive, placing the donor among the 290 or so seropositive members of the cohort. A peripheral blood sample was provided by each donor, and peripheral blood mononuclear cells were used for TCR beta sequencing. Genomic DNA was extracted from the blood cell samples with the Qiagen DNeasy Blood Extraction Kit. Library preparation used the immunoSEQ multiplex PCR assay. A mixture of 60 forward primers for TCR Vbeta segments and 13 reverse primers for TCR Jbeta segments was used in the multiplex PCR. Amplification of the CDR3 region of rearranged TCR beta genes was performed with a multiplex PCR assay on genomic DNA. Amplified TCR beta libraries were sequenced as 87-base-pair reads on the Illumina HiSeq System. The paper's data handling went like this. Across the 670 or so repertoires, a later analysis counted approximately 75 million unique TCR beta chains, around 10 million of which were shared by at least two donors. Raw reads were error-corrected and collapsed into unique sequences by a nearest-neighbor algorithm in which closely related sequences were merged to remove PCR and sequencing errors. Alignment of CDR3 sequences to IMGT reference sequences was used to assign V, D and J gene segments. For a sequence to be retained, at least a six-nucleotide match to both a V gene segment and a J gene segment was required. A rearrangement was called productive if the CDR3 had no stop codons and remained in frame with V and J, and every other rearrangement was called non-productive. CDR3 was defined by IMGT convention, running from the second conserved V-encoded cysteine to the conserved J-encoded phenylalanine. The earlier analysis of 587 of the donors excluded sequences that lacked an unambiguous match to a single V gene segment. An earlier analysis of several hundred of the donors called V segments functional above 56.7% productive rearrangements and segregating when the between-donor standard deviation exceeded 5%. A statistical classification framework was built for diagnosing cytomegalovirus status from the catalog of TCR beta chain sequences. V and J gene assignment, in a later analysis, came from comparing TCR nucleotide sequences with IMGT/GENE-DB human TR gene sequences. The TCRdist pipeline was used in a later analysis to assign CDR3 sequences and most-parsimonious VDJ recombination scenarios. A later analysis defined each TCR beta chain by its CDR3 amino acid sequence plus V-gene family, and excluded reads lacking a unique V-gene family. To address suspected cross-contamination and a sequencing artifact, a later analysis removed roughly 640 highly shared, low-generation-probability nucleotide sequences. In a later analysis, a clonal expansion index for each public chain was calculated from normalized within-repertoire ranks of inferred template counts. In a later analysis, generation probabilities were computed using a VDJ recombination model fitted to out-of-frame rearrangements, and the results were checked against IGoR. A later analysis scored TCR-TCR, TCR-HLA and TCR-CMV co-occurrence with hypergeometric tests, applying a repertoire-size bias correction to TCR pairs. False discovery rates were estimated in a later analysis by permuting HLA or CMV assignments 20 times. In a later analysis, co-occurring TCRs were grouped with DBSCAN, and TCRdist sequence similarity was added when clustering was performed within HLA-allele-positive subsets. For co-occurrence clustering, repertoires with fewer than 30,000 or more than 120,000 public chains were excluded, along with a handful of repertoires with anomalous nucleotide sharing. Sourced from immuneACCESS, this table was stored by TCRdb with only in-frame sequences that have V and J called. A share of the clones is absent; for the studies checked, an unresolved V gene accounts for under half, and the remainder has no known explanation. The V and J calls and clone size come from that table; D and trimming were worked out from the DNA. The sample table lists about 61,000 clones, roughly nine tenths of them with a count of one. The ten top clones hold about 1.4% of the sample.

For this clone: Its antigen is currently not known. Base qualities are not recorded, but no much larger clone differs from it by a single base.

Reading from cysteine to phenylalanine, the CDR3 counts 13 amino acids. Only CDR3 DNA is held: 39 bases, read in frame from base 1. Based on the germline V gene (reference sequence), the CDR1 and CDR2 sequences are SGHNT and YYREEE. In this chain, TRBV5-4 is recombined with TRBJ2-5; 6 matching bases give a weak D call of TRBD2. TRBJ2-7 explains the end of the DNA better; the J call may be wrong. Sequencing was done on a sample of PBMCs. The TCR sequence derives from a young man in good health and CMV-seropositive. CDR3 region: CASSAGRGYEQYF. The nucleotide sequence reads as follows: TGTGCCAGCAGCGCGGGACGGGGGTACGAGCAGTACTTC.